This T cell receptor (beta chain) comes out of a study of blood T cell repertoires in COVID-19. Original processing methods: The authors estimated nucleated cell counts from reference gene primer amplification. Assay used: immunoSEQ multiplex PCR; TCRdb lists only in-frame clones, some missing. V, J and clone size were drawn from that table, and D and trimming were deduced from the DNA. Of 160,000 or so clones listed, about 88% are singletons. This sequence originates from a man in his fifties or sixties with active or convalescent COVID-19. Sequenced: peripheral blood.

The CDR3 reads CASSIVVGGIDTGELFF. The CDR3, as DNA: TGTGCCAGTAGTATAGTCGTCGGGGGAATAGACACCGGGGAGCTGTTTTTT. V usage is TRBV19 and J usage is TRBJ2-2; the D gene is possibly TRBD2 (6 bases). Germline V lookup: CDR1 LNHDA, CDR2 SQIVND (reference sequence). This CDR3 is built from 17 residues. V was pared by 1 base and J by 3 bases, with 15 bases between.